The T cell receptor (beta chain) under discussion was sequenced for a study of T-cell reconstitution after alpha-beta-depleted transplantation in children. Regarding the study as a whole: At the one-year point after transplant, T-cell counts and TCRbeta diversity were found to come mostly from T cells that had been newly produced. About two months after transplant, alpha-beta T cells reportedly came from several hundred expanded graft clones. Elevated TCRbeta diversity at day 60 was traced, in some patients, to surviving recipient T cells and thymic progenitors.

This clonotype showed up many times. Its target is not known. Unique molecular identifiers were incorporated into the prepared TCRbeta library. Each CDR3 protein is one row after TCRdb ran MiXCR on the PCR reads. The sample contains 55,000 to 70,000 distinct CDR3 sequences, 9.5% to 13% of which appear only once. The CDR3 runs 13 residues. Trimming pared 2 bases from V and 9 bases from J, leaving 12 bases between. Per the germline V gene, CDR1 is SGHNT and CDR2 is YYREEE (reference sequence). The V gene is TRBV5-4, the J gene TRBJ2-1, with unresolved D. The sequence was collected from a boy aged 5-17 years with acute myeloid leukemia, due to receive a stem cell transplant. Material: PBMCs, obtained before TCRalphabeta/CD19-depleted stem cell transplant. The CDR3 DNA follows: TGTGCCAGCAGCTTACAACCCTCCGTTGAGCAGTTCTTC. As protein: CASSLQPSVEQFF. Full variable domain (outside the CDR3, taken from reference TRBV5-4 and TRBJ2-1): ETGVTQSPTHLIKTRGQQVTLRCSSQSGHNTVSWYQQALGQGPQFIFQYYREEENGRGNFPPRFSGLQFPNYSSELNVNALELDDSALYLCASSLQPSVEQFFGPGTRLTVL.